This TCR beta chain was identified during a study of naive and memory T cell subsets. Study-level points and caveats: Naive repertoires, especially CD8, held a few larger clonotypes, possibly memory cells re-expressing CD45RA.

On this clonotype itself: Its antigen is unknown.

An equimolar mix of two oligonucleotides served as the beta constant-region primer for TRBC1 and TRBC2. Four rounds of PCR amplified the ligated cDNA using nested alpha and beta constant-region primers plus SP2. TCRdb redid the calling of the UMI-ligation and nested PCR reads with MiXCR, one entry per CDR3 protein. This table holds tens of thousands of distinct CDR3 sequences, about 11% found once. Germline V gene sequence: CDR1 DFQATT, CDR2 SNEGSKA (reference sequence). This CDR3 contains 14 residues. Trimming took off 1 base at V and 7 bases at J, with 17 bases between the two ends. The genes are TRBV20-1 and TRBJ2-7, with D maybe TRBD2 (6 bases). The source is a human donor in good health. The sequenced sample consisted of naive CD4+ T cells from blood. CDR3 in DNA: TGCAGTGCTAGAGCGGGACTGAAGTCCGGAGAGCAGTACTTC. Amino acid sequence: CSARAGLKSGEQYF.